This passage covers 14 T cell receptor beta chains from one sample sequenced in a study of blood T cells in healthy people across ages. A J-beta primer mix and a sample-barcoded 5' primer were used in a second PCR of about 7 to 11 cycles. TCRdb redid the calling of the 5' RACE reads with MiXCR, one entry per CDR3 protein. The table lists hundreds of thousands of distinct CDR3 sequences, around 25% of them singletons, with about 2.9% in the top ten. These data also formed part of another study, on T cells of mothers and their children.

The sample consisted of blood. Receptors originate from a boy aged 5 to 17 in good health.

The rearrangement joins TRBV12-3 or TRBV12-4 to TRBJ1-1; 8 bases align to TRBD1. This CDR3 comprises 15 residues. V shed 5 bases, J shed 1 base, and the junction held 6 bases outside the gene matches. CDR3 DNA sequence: TGTGCCAGCAGTCTCGACAGGGGCTCGAACACTGAAGCTTTCTTT. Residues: CASSLDRGSNTEAFF.

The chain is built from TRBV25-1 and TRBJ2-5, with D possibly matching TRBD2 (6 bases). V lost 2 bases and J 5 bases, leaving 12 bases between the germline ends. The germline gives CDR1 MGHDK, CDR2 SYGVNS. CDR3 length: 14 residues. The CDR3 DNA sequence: TGTGCCAGCAGTGAAATAGGTGGGGGGGAGACCCAGTACTTC. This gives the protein CASSEIGGGETQYF.

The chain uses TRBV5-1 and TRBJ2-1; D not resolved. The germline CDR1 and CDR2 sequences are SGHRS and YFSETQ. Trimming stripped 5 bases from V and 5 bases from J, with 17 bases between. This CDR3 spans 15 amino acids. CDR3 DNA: TGCGCCAGCAGTTCCTACCTTGGGCCTAACAATGAGCAGTTCTTC. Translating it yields CASSSYLGPNNEQFF. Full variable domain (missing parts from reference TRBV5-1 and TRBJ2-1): KAGVTQTPRYLIKTRGQQVTLSCSPISGHRSVSWYQQTPGQGLQFLFEYFSETQRNKGNFPGRFSGRQFSNSRSEMNVSTLELGDSALYLCASSSYLGPNNEQFFGPGTRLTVL.

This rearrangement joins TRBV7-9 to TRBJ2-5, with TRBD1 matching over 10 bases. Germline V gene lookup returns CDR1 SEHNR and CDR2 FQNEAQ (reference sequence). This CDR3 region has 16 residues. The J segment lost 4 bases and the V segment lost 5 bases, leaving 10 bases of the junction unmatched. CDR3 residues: CASSAGQGTGPETQYF. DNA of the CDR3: TGTGCCAGCAGCGCGGGACAGGGGACGGGCCCAGAGACCCAGTACTTC.

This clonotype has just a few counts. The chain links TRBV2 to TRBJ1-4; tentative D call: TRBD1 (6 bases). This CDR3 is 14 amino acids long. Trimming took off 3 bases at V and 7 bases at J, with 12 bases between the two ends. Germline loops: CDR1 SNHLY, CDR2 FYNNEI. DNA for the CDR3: TGTGCCAGCAGTGATGGAGGGGGTGGTGAAAAACTGTTTTTT. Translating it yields CASSDGGGGEKLFF.

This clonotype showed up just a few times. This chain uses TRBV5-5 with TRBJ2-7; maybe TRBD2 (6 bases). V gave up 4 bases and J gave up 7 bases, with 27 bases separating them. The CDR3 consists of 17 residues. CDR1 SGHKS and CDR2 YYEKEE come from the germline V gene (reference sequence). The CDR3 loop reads CASSLPLSGLREEEQYF. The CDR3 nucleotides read TGTGCCAGCAGCCTGCCACTTTCAGGCCTGAGGGAGGAGGAGCAGTACTTC.

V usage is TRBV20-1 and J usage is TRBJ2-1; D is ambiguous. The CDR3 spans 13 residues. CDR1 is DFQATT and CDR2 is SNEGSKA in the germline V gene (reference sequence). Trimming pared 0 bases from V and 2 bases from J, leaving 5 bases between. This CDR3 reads CSARDTTYNEQFF. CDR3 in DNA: TGCAGTGCTAGAGATACTACCTACAATGAGCAGTTCTTC.

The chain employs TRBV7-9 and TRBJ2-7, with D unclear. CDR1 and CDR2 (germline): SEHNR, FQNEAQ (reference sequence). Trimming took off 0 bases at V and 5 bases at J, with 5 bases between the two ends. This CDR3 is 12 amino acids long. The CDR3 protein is CASSLADHEQYF. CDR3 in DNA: TGTGCCAGCAGCTTAGCGGACCACGAGCAGTACTTC.

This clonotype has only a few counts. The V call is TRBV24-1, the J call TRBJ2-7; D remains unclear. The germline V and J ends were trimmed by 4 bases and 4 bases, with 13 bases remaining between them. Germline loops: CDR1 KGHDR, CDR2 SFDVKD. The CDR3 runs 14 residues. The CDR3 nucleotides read TGTGCCACCAGTGACCCAAGTGGATTGTACGAGCAGTACTTC. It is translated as CATSDPSGLYEQYF.

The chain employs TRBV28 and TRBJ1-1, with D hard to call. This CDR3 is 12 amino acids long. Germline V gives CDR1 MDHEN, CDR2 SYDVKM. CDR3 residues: CGTRELNTEAFF. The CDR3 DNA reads TGTGGCACCAGAGAGCTTAACACTGAAGCTTTCTTT.

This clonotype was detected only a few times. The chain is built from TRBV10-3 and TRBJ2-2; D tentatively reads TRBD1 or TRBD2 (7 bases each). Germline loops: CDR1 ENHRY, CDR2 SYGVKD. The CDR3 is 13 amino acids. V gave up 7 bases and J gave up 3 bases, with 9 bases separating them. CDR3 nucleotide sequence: TGTGCCATCACAGGGGGGGACACCGGGGAGCTGTTTTTT. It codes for CAITGGDTGELFF.

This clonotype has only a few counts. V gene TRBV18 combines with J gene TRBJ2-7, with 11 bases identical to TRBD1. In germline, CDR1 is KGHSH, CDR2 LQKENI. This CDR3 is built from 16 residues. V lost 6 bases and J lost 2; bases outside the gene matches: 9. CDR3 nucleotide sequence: TGTGCCAGCTCGCCCCAGTCGGGACAGGGGGCCTACGAGCAGTACTTC. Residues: CASSPQSGQGAYEQYF.

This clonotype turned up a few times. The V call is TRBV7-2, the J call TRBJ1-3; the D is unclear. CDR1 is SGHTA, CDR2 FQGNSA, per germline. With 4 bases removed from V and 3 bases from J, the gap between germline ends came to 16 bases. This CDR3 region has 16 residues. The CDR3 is CASSSRDRRVGNTIYF. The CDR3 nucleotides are TGTGCCAGCAGCTCGCGTGACCGAAGGGTTGGAAACACCATATATTTT.

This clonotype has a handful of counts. CDR3 DNA: TGTGCCAGCAGCTTAGGCTACAGGGGGAGGAACACTGAAGCTTTCTTT. Translated, it gives CASSLGYRGRNTEAFF. The chain links TRBV7-6 to TRBJ1-1; TRBD1 matches at 8 bases. Germline V gene sequence: CDR1 SGHVS, CDR2 FNYEAQ. J was trimmed by 1 base and V by 1 base; bases with no gene match: 5. This CDR3 has 16 amino acids.